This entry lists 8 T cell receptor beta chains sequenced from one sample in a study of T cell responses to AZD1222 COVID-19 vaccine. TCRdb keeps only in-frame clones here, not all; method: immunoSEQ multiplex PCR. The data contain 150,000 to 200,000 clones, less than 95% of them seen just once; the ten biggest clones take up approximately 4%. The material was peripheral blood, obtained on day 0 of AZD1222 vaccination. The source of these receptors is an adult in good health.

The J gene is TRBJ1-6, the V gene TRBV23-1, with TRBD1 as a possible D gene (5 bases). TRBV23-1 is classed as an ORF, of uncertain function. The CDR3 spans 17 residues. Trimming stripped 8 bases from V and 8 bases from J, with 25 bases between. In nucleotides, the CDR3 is TGCGCCAGCCAACCATTTCAGGGAGAGGATCCTTATTCACCCCTCCACTTT. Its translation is CASQPFQGEDPYSPLHF.

CDR3 nucleotides: TGTGCCAGCAGTAGGTCAGACGTAAGGTCACCCCTCCACTTT. This translates into CASSRSDVRSPLHF. The chain has TRBV25-1 and TRBJ1-6; D is unclear. Germline-derived CDR1 and CDR2 are MGHDK and SYGVNS. V was pared by 5 bases and J by 10 bases, with 15 bases between. The CDR3 sequence is 14 residues long.

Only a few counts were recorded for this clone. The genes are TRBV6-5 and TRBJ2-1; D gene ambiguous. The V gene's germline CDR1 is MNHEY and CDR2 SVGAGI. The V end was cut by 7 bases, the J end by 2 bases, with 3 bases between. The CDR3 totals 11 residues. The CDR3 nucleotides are TGTGCCAGCACCACCTACAATGAGCAGTTCTTC. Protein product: CASTTYNEQFF.

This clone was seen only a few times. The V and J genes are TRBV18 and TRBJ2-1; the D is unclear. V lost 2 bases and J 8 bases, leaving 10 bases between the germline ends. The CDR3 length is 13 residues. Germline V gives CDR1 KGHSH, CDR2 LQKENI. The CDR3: CASSPGLEDEQFF. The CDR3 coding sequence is TGTGCCAGCTCACCAGGCCTTGAGGATGAGCAGTTCTTC. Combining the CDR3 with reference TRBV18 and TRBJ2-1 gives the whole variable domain NAGVMQNPRHLVRRRGQEARLRCSPMKGHSHVYWYRQLPEEGLKFMVYLQKENIIDESGMPKERFSAEFPKEGPSILRIQQVVRGDSAAYFCASSPGLEDEQFFGPGTRLTVL.

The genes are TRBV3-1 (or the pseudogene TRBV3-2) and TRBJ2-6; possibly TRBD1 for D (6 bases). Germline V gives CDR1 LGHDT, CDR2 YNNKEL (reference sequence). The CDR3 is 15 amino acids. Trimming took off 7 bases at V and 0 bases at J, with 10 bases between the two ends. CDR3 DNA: TGTGCCAGCAACAGACAGGACTCTGGGGCCAACGTCCTGACTTTC. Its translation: CASNRQDSGANVLTF.

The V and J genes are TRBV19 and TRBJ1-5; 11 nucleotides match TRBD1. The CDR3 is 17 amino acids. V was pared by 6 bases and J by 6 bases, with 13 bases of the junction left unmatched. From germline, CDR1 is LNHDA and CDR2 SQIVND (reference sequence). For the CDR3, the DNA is TGTGCCAGTAGGGACTCGGACAGGGGGCGGGATTTTCAGCCCCAGCATTTT. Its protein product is CASRDSDRGRDFQPQHF.

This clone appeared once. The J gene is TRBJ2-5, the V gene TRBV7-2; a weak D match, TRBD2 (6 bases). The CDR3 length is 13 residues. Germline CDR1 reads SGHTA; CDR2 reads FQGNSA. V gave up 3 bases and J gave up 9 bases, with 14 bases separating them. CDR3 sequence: CASSLRRDGAQYF. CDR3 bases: TGTGCCAGCAGCTTGCGGCGGGATGGCGCCCAGTACTTC.

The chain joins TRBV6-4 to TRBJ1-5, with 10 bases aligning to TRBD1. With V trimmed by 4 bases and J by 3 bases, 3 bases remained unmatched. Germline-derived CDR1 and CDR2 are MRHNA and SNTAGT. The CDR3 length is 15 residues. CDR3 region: CASSATGGSNQPQHF. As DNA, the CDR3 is TGTGCCAGCAGTGCGACAGGGGGCTCCAATCAGCCCCAGCATTTT.